The T cell receptor (beta chain) under discussion was sequenced for a study of T cell responses to AZD1222 COVID-19 vaccine. Regarding the study as a whole: Repertoire collection took place solely once the T cell response had peaked. White British donors predominated, females outnumbered males, and clonal diversity was possibly underestimated. Increases in Spike-specific TCR breadth and depth were seen after two AZD1222 doses.

From germline, CDR1 is MDHEN and CDR2 SYDVKM. V lost 6 bases and J 11 bases, leaving 18 bases between the germline ends. The CDR3 is 13 residues long. For this clone: Antigen unknown.

Measured with immunoSEQ multiplex PCR; TCRdb has only the in-frame clones, and not every one. The sample lists approximately 100,000 clones, approximately 91% occurring once. The clonotype comes from an adult in good health. This specimen consisted of peripheral blood, obtained on day 0 of AZD1222 vaccination. This chain connects TRBV28 to TRBJ2-3, with D possibly being TRBD1 or TRBD2 (5 bases each). CDR3: CASSPGTRKGQYF. The DNA for the CDR3 is TGTGCCAGCAGCCCAGGGACCCGTAAGGGGCAGTATTTT. The full variable domain, in which reference TRBV28 and TRBJ2-3 provide the parts outside the CDR3, is DVKVTQSSRYLVKRTGEKVFLECVQDMDHENMFWYRQDPGLGLRLIYFSYDVKMKEKGDIPEGYSVSREKKERFSLILESASTNQTSMYLCASSPGTRKGQYFGPGTRLTVL.